This TCR beta chain was found in a study of sequential checkpoint blockade in melanoma. Across the study: Randomization was 1:1 between first-line nivolumab→ipilimumab and ipilimumab→nivolumab.

Treatment of the sample: randomized to nivolumab then ipilimumab (arm A) or the reverse (arm B). Patients had received no earlier DNA-damaging chemotherapy. The repertoire was sequenced with immunoSEQ multiplex PCR; TCRdb's copy has only in-frame clones and lacks some. This sample has 15,000 to 20,000 clones, with 73% found just once. Trimming left V 5 bases short and J 6 bases short, with 14 bases between. Germline CDR1 is MDHEN and CDR2 is SYDVKM. The CDR3 contains 14 residues. The starting material was tumor tissue (inferred from file names), obtained from a patient given nivolumab and ipilimumab in sequence. The sequence was obtained from a human donor with melanoma. V usage is TRBV28 and J usage is TRBJ2-1, with D possibly matching TRBD2 (5 bases). The CDR3 sequence is CASSILRRVNEQFF. In DNA, the CDR3 is TGTGCCAGCAGTATACTTCGGCGGGTCAATGAGCAGTTCTTC.